This is a list of T cell receptor beta chains from one sample in a study of metastatic and nonmetastatic thyroid tumors. TCRdb reassembled clones from the PCR reads with MiXCR. Of more than 85,000 clones in the sample, 8.6% were seen once. Sequencing was performed on blood. Receptors were obtained from a female donor with papillary thyroid cancer or a benign thyroid nodule (not recorded which). Some clones in this sample may be carry-over from other donors' samples. The CDR3 runs from the conserved cysteine through the conserved F or W. Each record gives: V gene, D gene, J gene, CDR3 protein. D genes are given only for firm matches.

TRBV6-1	NA	TRBJ1-3	CASIEAAVAGNTIYF
TRBV9	NA	TRBJ1-2	CASGAQGYGYTF
TRBV5-1	NA	TRBJ2-2	CASTRGRGNTGELFF
TRBV7-8	NA	TRBJ2-1	CASSFGGVDEQFF
TRBV20-1	TRBD2	TRBJ2-5	CSARDEIGTTRAPGTQYF
TRBV25-1	TRBD1	TRBJ2-7	CASSTRVGQGFYEQYF
TRBV5-1	NA	TRBJ1-2	CASSTLRGGYGYTF
TRBV5-4	TRBD1	TRBJ1-2	CASSFTGGAYGYTF
TRBV28	NA	TRBJ1-2	CASNSNYGYTF
TRBV6-1	NA	TRBJ2-1	CASSEAVGGQQFF
TRBV5-5	NA	TRBJ1-2	CASSLAGAPHGYTF
TRBV7-9	NA	TRBJ2-5	CASSLTGEPYF
TRBV20-1	NA	TRBJ1-2	CSPWGGQFSYGYTF
TRBV5-1	TRBD1	TRBJ2-6	CASSARTGNSGANVLTF
TRBV9	NA	TRBJ2-7	CASSVGGPTSYEQYF
TRBV5-1	TRBD1	TRBJ2-4	CASSFAGQGDIQYF
TRBV10-3	NA	TRBJ1-6	CAISEDRNSPLHF
TRBV4-1	TRBD1	TRBJ1-6	CASSLSTGDNSPLHF
TRBV24-1	NA	TRBJ1-1	CATSDAPGGSEAFF
TRBV7-6	TRBD1	TRBJ1-1	CASRPDRASEAFF
TRBV19	NA	TRBJ2-7	CASSYRDEQYF
TRBV7-3	NA	TRBJ2-2	CASNPHGSTTGELFF
TRBV4-1	TRBD1	TRBJ2-1	CASSQVNIGQGLDEQFF
TRBV7-3	TRBD1	TRBJ1-1	CASSLTDRANTEAFF
TRBV6-2/TRBV6-3	TRBD1	TRBJ2-5	CASSYNRGRLETQYF
TRBV6-1	NA	TRBJ1-1	CASSRLSEAFF
TRBV11-2	NA	TRBJ1-2	CASSFDRRAGYTF
TRBV4-1	NA	TRBJ1-4	CASSQNRVSEKLFF
TRBV20-1	NA	TRBJ1-2	CSASEAREGYGYTF
TRBV10-3	TRBD1	TRBJ1-1	CAISESKGAPTEAFF
TRBV28	NA	TRBJ1-1	CASKLDPNTEAFF
TRBV28	NA	TRBJ2-7	CASSLSTMAYEQYF
TRBV5-6	TRBD1	TRBJ1-2	CASSFGTENYGYTF
TRBV12-3/TRBV12-4	TRBD1	TRBJ2-1	CASRGQSTYNEQFF
TRBV18	NA	TRBJ1-2	CASSPWVSVNGYTF
TRBV6-6	TRBD1	TRBJ1-5	CASSSRDRGLVSNQPQHF
TRBV12-3/TRBV12-4	NA	TRBJ1-2	CASSPWTALYGYTF
TRBV6-5	NA	TRBJ2-3	CASSYLRGTTDTQYF
TRBV7-3	TRBD2	TRBJ2-1	CASSLGWGIAGANEQFF
TRBV27	TRBD2	TRBJ2-3	CASSPGGRPPPDTQYF
TRBV6-1	TRBD2	TRBJ2-7	CASSPTSGGIYEQYF
TRBV13	NA	TRBJ2-7	CASSLGGGVNEQYF
TRBV18	TRBD1	TRBJ1-1	CASSPGDSGHEAFF
TRBV11-2	NA	TRBJ1-1	CASSFTPGLNTEAFF
TRBV4-1	TRBD1	TRBJ2-2	CASSQGGRSPGQGNTGELFF
TRBV7-9	NA	TRBJ2-5	CASSSLRRWQETQYF
TRBV5-1	NA	TRBJ2-5	CASSPRAGRGETQYF
TRBV7-8	TRBD1	TRBJ2-1	CASSARGFGEQFF
TRBV7-2	NA	TRBJ1-5	CASSSILGGNQPQHF
TRBV6-1	NA	TRBJ2-7	CASSEYPSYEQYF
TRBV4-2	NA	TRBJ2-3	CASSQEVAPTHTDTQYF
TRBV20-1	NA	TRBJ2-3	CSASGPGTGADTQYF